These 29 T cell receptor beta chains share one sample of origin, sequenced in a study of blood T cell repertoires in COVID-19. Data came from immunoSEQ multiplex PCR; TCRdb stores just in-frame clones and leaves some out. Of approximately 170,000 clones in the sample, around 84% were seen once. The sequenced sample consisted of peripheral blood. Receptors were obtained from a woman older than 75 with COVID-19, enrolled during active disease.

V is TRBV3-1 (or the pseudogene TRBV3-2) and J is TRBJ1-2; D is uncertain. Germline V gene data show CDR1 as LGHDT and CDR2 as YNNKEL (reference sequence). There are 12 residues in the CDR3. Trimming took off 0 bases at V and 8 bases at J, with 7 bases between the two ends. In DNA, the CDR3 is TGTGCCAGCAGCCAAGAGCCCGAGGGCTACACCTTC. Amino acids: CASSQEPEGYTF.

The chain is built from TRBV10-3 and TRBJ2-2, with 7 bases that match TRBD1. The V and J ends lost 5 bases and 0 bases, in that order; junction bases with no gene match: 3. Germline CDR1 ENHRY, CDR2 SYGVKD. CDR3 size: 15 residues. DNA for the CDR3: TGTGCCATCAGTCCCGACAGGGCGAACACCGGGGAGCTGTTTTTT. Protein: CAISPDRANTGELFF.

The rearrangement uses TRBV6-5 and TRBJ2-1; possibly TRBD2 for D (6 bases). This CDR3 has 13 amino acids. Trimming took 6 bases from V and 2 from J, leaving 8 bases between them. The germline V gene encodes CDR1 MNHEY and CDR2 SVGAGI. The chain's CDR3 is CASREGAYNEQFF. CDR3 coding DNA: TGTGCCAGCAGGGAGGGCGCCTACAATGAGCAGTTCTTC.

The V gene is TRBV6-2 or TRBV6-3, the J gene TRBJ2-1, with 11 bases matching TRBD2. Losses at the gene ends were 5 bases for V and 5 bases for J; bases not matched to a gene: 11. Germline-derived CDR1 and CDR2 are MNHEY and SVGEGT. The CDR3 extends over 17 amino acids. CDR3: CASSPRLAGIGDNEQFF. The DNA of the CDR3 is TGTGCCAGCAGTCCCCGACTAGCGGGGATTGGGGACAATGAGCAGTTCTTC.

The chain is built from TRBV4-3 and TRBJ2-1, with TRBD1 identical over 8 bases. The V segment lost 2 bases and the J segment 9 bases; nucleotides outside the gene matches: 3. The CDR3 spans 13 residues. Germline V CDR1 and CDR2: LGHNA, YSLEER. This chain's CDR3 is CASSQQGAGEQFF. The CDR3 DNA reads TGCGCCAGCAGCCAACAGGGGGCGGGTGAGCAGTTCTTC.

The J gene is TRBJ1-2, the V gene TRBV9; D is ambiguous. The CDR3 consists of 15 residues. The V gene lost 4 bases and the J gene lost 0 bases, with 13 bases spanning the gap. CDR1 and CDR2 (germline): SGDLS, YYNGEE. CDR3 protein: CASSPGVLANYGYTF. Here the CDR3 DNA reads TGTGCCAGCAGCCCGGGAGTTCTTGCTAACTATGGCTACACCTTC.

V and J are TRBV6-6 and TRBJ1-5, with a possible D match to TRBD1 (5 bases). The germline V gene has CDR1 MNHNY and CDR2 SVGAGI (reference sequence). The ends were cut back, 0 bases at V and 0 bases at J, with 9 bases in the middle. The CDR3 extends over 16 amino acids. The CDR3 here is CASSYSGGYSNQPQHF. The DNA of the CDR3 is TGTGCCAGCAGTTACTCGGGGGGATATAGCAATCAGCCCCAGCATTTT.

The CDR3 is CASRTLAGAGGGDIQYF. The CDR3 nucleotides are TGCGCCAGCAGGACTTTAGCGGGAGCAGGAGGGGGGGACATTCAGTACTTC. The chain couples TRBV23-1 to TRBJ2-4; TRBD2 aligns across 9 bases. TRBV23-1 is marked as an open reading frame, function uncertain. This CDR3 comprises 17 residues. With V trimmed by 6 bases and J by 8 bases, 17 bases remained unmatched.

The rearrangement uses TRBV6-6 and TRBJ1-3, with 8 bases that match TRBD1. The CDR3 is 14 residues long. Trimming took 7 bases from V and 2 from J; bases not matched to a gene: 4. Germline CDR1 MNHNY, CDR2 SVGAGI (reference sequence). The CDR3 is CASNEQGAGNTIYF. CDR3 bases: TGTGCCAGCAATGAACAGGGGGCTGGAAACACCATATATTTT.

The J gene is TRBJ1-5, the V gene TRBV28; D uncertain. The V end was cut by 5 bases, the J end by 9 bases, with 11 bases between. The germline gives CDR1 MDHEN, CDR2 SYDVKM. The CDR3 has 12 residues. The CDR3 loop is CASSTEPRPQHF. The CDR3 DNA reads as TGTGCCAGCAGTACCGAGCCTCGGCCCCAGCATTTT.

The V gene is TRBV7-8, the J gene TRBJ1-1; TRBD1 matches 8 bases. The CDR3 loop spans 14 amino acids. V lost 5 bases, J lost 4 bases, and 6 bases stayed unmatched. From germline, CDR1 is SGHVS and CDR2 FQNEAQ. This chain's CDR3 is CASSKTGVGTEAFF. CDR3 coding DNA: TGTGCCAGCAGCAAGACAGGGGTGGGCACTGAAGCTTTCTTT.

This rearrangement joins TRBV18 to TRBJ2-3; D call uncertain. The CDR3 loop spans 16 amino acids. Germline CDR1 is KGHSH and CDR2 is LQKENI. With 5 bases removed from V and 1 base from J, the gap between germline ends came to 16 bases. CDR3 sequence (DNA): TGTGCCAGCTCATCCCCGACTGGCAAGGGCACAGATACGCAGTATTTT. It yields the protein CASSSPTGKGTDTQYF. The full variable domain, completed using reference TRBV18 and TRBJ2-3, is NAGVMQNPRHLVRRRGQEARLRCSPMKGHSHVYWYRQLPEEGLKFMVYLQKENIIDESGMPKERFSAEFPKEGPSILRIQQVVRGDSAAYFCASSSPTGKGTDTQYFGPGTRLTVL.

The V gene is TRBV18, the J gene TRBJ2-1, with TRBD2 matching 11 bases. With 0 bases clipped from V and 3 bases from J, the junction kept 1 base outside the gene matches. CDR1 is KGHSH and CDR2 is LQKENI in the germline V gene. This CDR3 has 16 residues. CDR3 in DNA: TGTGCCAGCTCACCACCAACTAGCGGGGGCTACAATGAGCAGTTCTTC. Amino acids: CASSPPTSGGYNEQFF. Together with reference TRBV18 and TRBJ2-1, the CDR3 gives the full variable domain: NAGVMQNPRHLVRRRGQEARLRCSPMKGHSHVYWYRQLPEEGLKFMVYLQKENIIDESGMPKERFSAEFPKEGPSILRIQQVVRGDSAAYFCASSPPTSGGYNEQFFGPGTRLTVL.

This clone was detected once. This sequence joins TRBV19 and TRBJ2-7, with 9 bases matching TRBD1. The CDR3 totals 15 residues. V lost 5 bases and J lost 6; bases outside the gene matches: 11. From germline, CDR1 is LNHDA and CDR2 SQIVND (reference sequence). The chain's CDR3 is CASSVTGTGTSEQYF. The CDR3, as DNA: TGTGCCAGTAGTGTAACCGGGACAGGGACCTCCGAGCAGTACTTC.

This clone was found once. The rearrangement links TRBV18 to TRBJ2-7; 7 bases fit TRBD1. This CDR3 region has 14 residues. The ends lost 0 bases at V and 2 bases at J; junction bases unmatched: 1. The V gene's germline CDR1 is KGHSH and CDR2 LQKENI. The CDR3 nucleotides are TGTGCCAGCTCACCACCAGGGGGCGCCTACGAGCAGTACTTC. Translated: CASSPPGGAYEQYF.

The gene calls are TRBV10-3 and TRBJ1-2; 9 positions agree with TRBD1. The CDR3 contains 15 residues. Germline CDR1 is ENHRY and CDR2 is SYGVKD. J lost 8 bases, V lost 5 bases, and 12 bases had no gene match. The CDR3: CAISPQGAPGGGYTF. In DNA form, the CDR3 reads TGTGCCATCAGTCCACAGGGGGCGCCGGGGGGAGGCTACACCTTC.

The V and J genes are TRBV28 and TRBJ1-2; TRBD1 matches 12 bases. V gave up 2 bases and J gave up 7 bases; unmatched junction bases: 5. The CDR3 covers 15 residues. Germline CDR1 and CDR2: MDHEN and SYDVKM. CDR3 DNA sequence: TGTGCCAGCAGTTTAGAGGGACAGGGGGCTGGTGGCTACACCTTC. Amino acid sequence: CASSLEGQGAGGYTF.

The chain recombines TRBV28 with TRBJ1-1; D perhaps matches TRBD1 (5 bases). The V gene's germline CDR1 is MDHEN and CDR2 SYDVKM. V lost 4 bases and J 7 bases, leaving 16 bases between the germline ends. The CDR3 length is 14 residues. The CDR3 spells CASSSPRRGFEAFF. DNA of the CDR3: TGTGCCAGCAGTTCCCCCCGGCGGGGGTTTGAAGCTTTCTTT.

The V gene is TRBV7-3, the J gene TRBJ2-1, with TRBD1 matching 9 bases. Looked up from germline, CDR1 is SGHTA and CDR2 is FQGTGA. This CDR3 region has 15 residues. With V trimmed by 4 bases and J by 10 bases, 11 bases remained unmatched. In nucleotides, the CDR3 is TGTGCCAGCAGCTCCACAGGGGGCCCCCATTGGGAGCAGTTCTTC. Translating it yields CASSSTGGPHWEQFF.

J is TRBJ2-7 and V is TRBV5-1; TRBD1 matches 7 bases. The CDR3 sequence is 15 residues long. J was trimmed by 4 bases and V by 3 bases; bases with no gene match: 10. Germline CDR1 and CDR2: SGHRS and YFSETQ. Here the CDR3 reads CASSSTRDSLYEQYF. For the CDR3, the DNA is TGCGCCAGCAGCTCAACCCGGGACAGCTTATACGAGCAGTACTTC.

The chain recombines TRBV28 with TRBJ2-1; the D gene is possibly TRBD1 (6 bases). Trimming stripped 11 bases from V and 4 bases from J, with 12 bases between. Germline V gene sequence: CDR1 MDHEN, CDR2 SYDVKM. The CDR3 loop spans 12 amino acids. The CDR3 is CAGQQGYNEQFF. CDR3 coding DNA: TGTGCCGGACAACAGGGTTACAATGAGCAGTTCTTC.

This clone came up once. The rearrangement uses TRBV5-1 and TRBJ2-7; D is unresolved. CDR1 is SGHRS and CDR2 is YFSETQ in the germline V gene. The CDR3 covers 16 residues. V lost 0 bases, J lost 2 bases, and 15 bases lay in between. The CDR3 coding sequence is TGCGCCAGCAGCTTGGCCGGCGGTTCCTGGACCTACGAGCAGTACTTC. Translation gives CASSLAGGSWTYEQYF.

The chain combines TRBV3-1 (or the pseudogene TRBV3-2) with TRBJ1-5; the D is unclear. The length of the CDR3 is 14 residues. V was shortened by 4 bases and J by 7 bases, with 14 bases between the two germline ends. The germline CDR1 and CDR2 sequences are LGHDT and YNNKEL (reference sequence). In DNA, the CDR3 is TGTGCCAGCAGCCCGACTTCTCCTGGGCAGCCCCAGCATTTT. Its protein product is CASSPTSPGQPQHF.

This clone was detected only once. This chain links TRBV4-2 with TRBJ2-7, with 14 nucleotides matching TRBD2. CDR1 LGHNA and CDR2 YNFKEQ come from the germline V gene. The CDR3 spans 22 residues. The ends lost 0 bases at V and 5 bases at J; junction bases unmatched: 21. The CDR3 sequence: CASSQDGGESRKGTSGSNEQYF. Written as DNA, the CDR3 is TGTGCCAGCAGCCAAGACGGTGGGGAAAGCCGGAAAGGGACTAGCGGGAGTAACGAGCAGTACTTC.

The genes are TRBV29-1 and TRBJ2-5, with D perhaps TRBD1 (5 bases). Germline loops: CDR1 SQVTM, CDR2 ANQGSEA. V lost 0 bases to trimming and J lost 4 bases, with 9 bases between them. The CDR3 length is 13 residues. CDR3 sequence reads: CSVEDPGSETQYF. The CDR3 nucleotides read TGCAGCGTTGAAGATCCAGGGTCAGAGACCCAGTACTTC.

The chain carries TRBV7-3 and TRBJ2-3, with D uncertain. Germline CDR1 SGHTA, CDR2 FQGTGA. V was trimmed by 5 bases and J by 2 bases, leaving 8 bases between them. CDR3 length: 13 amino acids. The CDR3 DNA follows: TGTGCCAGCAGCCTAATTAACACAGATACGCAGTATTTT. Amino acids: CASSLINTDTQYF.

CDR3 in amino acids: CASSPYFAGQETQYF. CDR3 nucleotides: TGTGCCAGCAGCCCCTATTTCGCAGGGCAAGAGACCCAGTACTTC. The V and J genes are TRBV5-6 and TRBJ2-5, with TRBD1 as a possible D gene (5 bases). V lost 4 bases to trimming and J lost 2 bases, with 15 bases between them. CDR1 is SGHDT and CDR2 is YYEEEE in the germline V gene. The CDR3 is 15 residues long.

CDR3: CASSQGRGYHEQYF. The CDR3 DNA is TGTGCCAGCAGCCAAGGTAGGGGCTACCACGAGCAGTACTTC. V is TRBV27 and J is TRBJ2-7; D perhaps matches TRBD1 (5 bases). Germline V gene lookup returns CDR1 MNHEY and CDR2 SMNVEV (reference sequence). V was shortened by 6 bases and J by 5 bases, with 17 bases between the two germline ends. This CDR3 region has 14 residues.

This chain joins TRBV28 and TRBJ1-3, with D uncertain. The germline V gene has CDR1 MDHEN and CDR2 SYDVKM. The V end lost 7 bases, the J end lost 1 base, and 17 bases lay between the germline ends. This CDR3 comprises 16 residues. The CDR3: CASTTPPGRSGNTIYF. In DNA form, the CDR3 reads TGTGCCAGCACCACCCCCCCGGGGAGGTCTGGAAACACCATATATTTT.